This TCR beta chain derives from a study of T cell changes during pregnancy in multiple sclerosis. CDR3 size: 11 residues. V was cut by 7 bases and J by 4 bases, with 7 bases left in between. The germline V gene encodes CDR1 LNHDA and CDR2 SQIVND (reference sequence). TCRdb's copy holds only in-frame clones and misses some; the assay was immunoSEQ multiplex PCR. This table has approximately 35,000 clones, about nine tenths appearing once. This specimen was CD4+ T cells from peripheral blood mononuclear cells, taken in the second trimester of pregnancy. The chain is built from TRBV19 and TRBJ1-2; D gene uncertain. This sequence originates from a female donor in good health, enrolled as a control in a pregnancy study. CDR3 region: CASITSYGYTF. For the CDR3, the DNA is TGTGCCAGTATTACGAGCTATGGCTACACCTTC.